These 27 T cell receptor beta chains were all obtained from the same sample, sequenced in a study of CD8 T cells in ankylosing spondylitis. Study-level points and caveats: Among TCR beta sequences, a motif of eight or nine highly homologous variants appeared characteristic of ankylosing spondylitis blood.

TCRdb redid the calling of the 5' RACE reads with MiXCR, one entry per CDR3 protein. The sample holds approximately 300,000 distinct CDR3 sequences, less than 10% seen once. Their antigens are not known. Source material: blood, either unsorted or a sorted T cell fraction (not recorded which). These TCRs come from a male donor with ankylosing spondylitis.

In this sample, this clonotype turned up many times. This sequence joins TRBV11-2 and TRBJ2-3, with D possibly matching TRBD2 (6 bases). Per the germline V gene, CDR1 is SGHAT and CDR2 is FQNNGV. This CDR3 contains 15 residues. V shed 4 bases and J shed 3 bases, with 14 bases lying between them. The CDR3 loop reads CASSYTGTVTDTQYF. CDR3 bases: TGTGCCAGCAGCTATACCGGGACTGTTACAGATACGCAGTATTTT.

The chain's CDR3 is CSAGPTIGQAQETQYF. The CDR3 region has the DNA TGCAGTGCTGGACCAACTATAGGACAGGCGCAAGAGACCCAGTACTTC. The chain carries TRBV20-1 and TRBJ2-5, with 7 bases lining up with TRBD1. This CDR3 contains 16 residues. V trimming: 5 bases; J trimming: 2 bases; junction bases outside the gene matches: 14. The germline V gene encodes CDR1 DFQATT and CDR2 SNEGSKA (reference sequence).

The CDR3 DNA follows: TGTGCCTGGAGTGAGGGCAGATACTACGAGCAGTACTTC. It specifies CAWSEGRYYEQYF. The chain couples TRBV30 to TRBJ2-7; D is unclear. The V end was cut by 1 base, the J end by 3 bases, with 10 bases between. The CDR3 is made up of 13 amino acids. Germline assignment: CDR1 GTSNPN and CDR2 SVGIG (reference sequence).

A few counts support this clonotype. The gene calls are TRBV7-9 and TRBJ2-7; no clear D gene. V lost 5 bases and J lost 5, with 13 bases in between. Germline lookup yields CDR1 SEHNR and CDR2 FQNEAQ (reference sequence). The CDR3 length is 13 residues. The CDR3 nucleotides read TGTGCCAGCAGCCAGGCCGCCTTAGACGAGCAGTACTTC. Translating it yields CASSQAALDEQYF.

This clonotype was recorded a few times. V gene TRBV2 combines with J gene TRBJ2-1; D may match TRBD1 or TRBD2 (5 bases each). This CDR3 spans 16 amino acids. Germline lookup yields CDR1 SNHLY and CDR2 FYNNEI. Trimming removed 1 base from V and 2 bases from J, with 12 bases in between. For the CDR3, the DNA is TGTGCCAGCAGTGAAGGTGGGGCTAGCCCCTACAATGAGCAGTTCTTC. Translating it yields CASSEGGASPYNEQFF.

V usage is TRBV27 and J usage is TRBJ1-1; D remains ambiguous. CDR1 and CDR2 (germline): MNHEY, SMNVEV (reference sequence). The CDR3 is made up of 13 amino acids. Trimming took off 6 bases at V and 6 bases at J, with 14 bases between the two ends. CDR3 nucleotide sequence: TGTGCCAGCAGCCCCGCCAGTCGGGCTGAAGCTTTCTTT. The encoded protein is CASSPASRAEAFF.

This clonotype was seen only a few times. The DNA of the CDR3 is TGTGCCAGCAGCCAAAATACAGCTAATGAAAAACTGTTTTTT. This codes for CASSQNTANEKLFF. V is TRBV4-2 and J is TRBJ1-4; D remains ambiguous. V was shortened by 2 bases and J by 3 bases, with 7 bases between the two germline ends. The CDR3 is made up of 14 amino acids. Germline V gives CDR1 LGHNA, CDR2 YNFKEQ.

This chain links TRBV29-1 with TRBJ2-3; D is unclear. This CDR3 has 13 residues. The V gene's germline CDR1 is SQVTM and CDR2 ANQGSEA. V lost 1 base and J 2 bases, leaving 7 bases between the germline ends. The CDR3 region is CSVEGDTTDTQYF. The CDR3 coding sequence is TGCAGCGTTGAAGGCGACACCACAGATACGCAGTATTTT.

V usage is TRBV27 and J usage is TRBJ1-1; 9 bases match TRBD1. J gave up 3 bases and V 6 bases, and 5 bases lay outside the gene matches. Germline assignment: CDR1 MNHEY and CDR2 SMNVEV (reference sequence). CDR3 length: 14 amino acids. The CDR3 protein is CASRRTGAYTEAFF. CDR3 coding DNA: TGTGCCAGCAGGCGGACAGGGGCCTACACTGAAGCTTTCTTT.

Notes on this clonotype: This sequence may be a read error, since a much larger clone differs from it by one base. The genes are TRBV20-1 and TRBJ2-1, with TRBD2 identical over 7 bases. The CDR3 runs to 16 residues. Germline V gives CDR1 DFQATT, CDR2 SNEGSKA (reference sequence). The CDR3 nucleotides are TGCTGTGCTAGAGACCTCTGGGCGGGAGTCTACAATGAGCAGTTCTTC. Translation: CCARDLWAGVYNEQFF.

This clonotype was seen a few times. The chain joins TRBV6-5 to TRBJ1-4; D remains unclear. This CDR3 region has 17 residues. Trimming took off 4 bases at V and 0 bases at J, with 15 bases between the two ends. Germline values: CDR1 MNHEY, CDR2 SVGAGI. Here the CDR3 reads CASSSVLEHATNEKLFF. DNA for the CDR3: TGTGCCAGCAGTTCGGTATTGGAGCATGCAACTAATGAAAAACTGTTTTTT.

This clonotype came up a few times. The V gene is TRBV7-9, the J gene TRBJ2-1; D is undetermined. The germline V and J ends were trimmed by 3 bases and 5 bases, with 14 bases remaining between them. The CDR3 is made up of 15 amino acids. The germline CDR1 and CDR2 sequences are SEHNR and FQNEAQ (reference sequence). CDR3: CASSLDGQFHNEQFF. The DNA of the CDR3 is TGTGCCAGCAGCTTGGATGGGCAATTTCACAATGAGCAGTTCTTC.

A few counts support this clonotype. The chain employs TRBV20-1 and TRBJ2-5; TRBD2 matches 8 bases. Germline-derived CDR1 and CDR2 are DFQATT and SNEGSKA (reference sequence). Germline trimming cut 3 bases from V and 5 bases from J; bases unmatched to any gene: 11. The CDR3 contains 15 residues. Written as DNA, the CDR3 is TGCAGTGCTAGTCAGCTCCGGGAGGGCTGGGAGACCCAGTACTTC. Residues: CSASQLREGWETQYF.

This clonotype was seen repeatedly, ten times or more. This chain links TRBV4-1 with TRBJ2-1; the match to TRBD2 covers 10 bases. CDR3 size: 14 residues. With V trimmed by 3 bases and J by 7 bases, 3 bases remained unmatched. CDR1 and CDR2 (germline): MGHRA, YSYEKL. In DNA, the CDR3 is TGCGCCAGCAGCCACGCTAGCGGGAGAAATGAGCAGTTCTTC. As protein: CASSHASGRNEQFF.

This clonotype was detected ten times or more. This rearrangement joins TRBV5-1 to TRBJ2-7; no firm D call. The CDR3 extends over 14 amino acids. Germline V gene sequence: CDR1 SGHRS, CDR2 YFSETQ. V was shortened by 0 bases and J by 7 bases, with 14 bases between the two germline ends. The DNA of the CDR3 is TGCGCCAGCAGCTTGGGCCAGGAGCTCGGGGAGCAGTACTTC. It codes for CASSLGQELGEQYF.

The rearrangement links TRBV5-4 to TRBJ1-5; TRBD1 might be the D (5 bases). Germline assignment: CDR1 SGHNT and CDR2 YYREEE (reference sequence). This CDR3 has 14 amino acids. The V gene lost 4 bases and the J gene lost 5 bases, with 13 bases spanning the gap. The DNA of the CDR3 is TGTGCCAGCAGCCTGGGACCGATTGATCAGCCCCAGCATTTT. Translating it yields CASSLGPIDQPQHF.

This clonotype showed up many times. This chain connects TRBV19 to TRBJ2-4; D is possibly TRBD1 or TRBD2 (5 bases each). Germline CDR1 reads LNHDA; CDR2 reads SQIVND (reference sequence). The V gene lost 5 bases and the J gene lost 12 bases, with 20 bases spanning the gap. This CDR3 has 14 residues. CDR3 region: CASSSARGSFHQYF. DNA for the CDR3: TGTGCCAGTAGTTCCGCGAGGGGAAGCTTTCATCAGTACTTC. Together with reference TRBV19 and TRBJ2-4, the CDR3 gives the full variable domain: DGGITQSPKYLFRKEGQNVTLSCEQNLNHDAMYWYRQDPGQGLRLIYYSQIVNDFQKGDIAEGYSVSREKKESFPLTVTSAQKNPTAFYLCASSSARGSFHQYFGAGTRLSVL.

The table lists this clonotype with many counts. The chain combines TRBV12-3 or TRBV12-4 with TRBJ1-2, with 7 nucleotides matching TRBD1. There are 13 residues in the CDR3. V shed 5 bases, J shed 4 bases, and the junction held 4 bases outside the gene matches. The CDR3 DNA reads as TGTGCCAGCAGTCCGGGACAGCTCTATGGCTACACCTTC. Its translation: CASSPGQLYGYTF.

There are many counts of this clonotype. The rearrangement uses TRBV29-1 and TRBJ2-7; 8 bases fit TRBD1. Unmatched junction bases numbered 2, after V lost 4 bases and J lost 3 bases. CDR1 SQVTM and CDR2 ANQGSEA come from the germline V gene. This CDR3 comprises 12 residues. The CDR3 DNA reads as TGCAGCGTTGCGGACAGGGACTACGAGCAGTACTTC. Protein sequence: CSVADRDYEQYF.

The rearrangement links TRBV20-1 to TRBJ2-7; D may be TRBD2 (5 bases). V was shortened by 6 bases and J by 3 bases, with 9 bases between the two germline ends. The CDR3 length is 11 residues. CDR1 and CDR2 (germline): DFQATT, SNEGSKA (reference sequence). CDR3 coding DNA: TGCAGTGCCACGGACTTCTACGAGCAGTACTTC. This encodes CSATDFYEQYF.

This clonotype was counted many times. J is TRBJ2-1 and V is TRBV6-2 or TRBV6-3, with D uncertain. Looked up from germline, CDR1 is MNHEY and CDR2 is SVGEGT. Trimming left V 6 bases short and J 0 bases short, with 3 bases between. The CDR3 loop spans 12 amino acids. The CDR3 region is CASRSSYNEQFF. DNA of the CDR3: TGTGCCAGCAGGAGCTCCTACAATGAGCAGTTCTTC.

This clonotype was recorded many times. The CDR3 spells CASSLGARGQETQYF. The CDR3, as DNA: TGCGCCAGCAGCTTGGGCGCCAGGGGGCAAGAGACCCAGTACTTC. V gene TRBV5-1 combines with J gene TRBJ2-5; 7 bases line up with TRBD1. V was pared by 0 bases and J by 2 bases, with 4 bases of the junction left unmatched. CDR1 and CDR2 from the germline V gene are SGHRS and YFSETQ. The CDR3 runs 15 residues.

This clonotype was observed many times. The chain employs TRBV7-6 and TRBJ2-1; TRBD2 matches at 7 bases. Germline V gene sequence: CDR1 SGHVS, CDR2 FNYEAQ. This CDR3 is built from 15 residues. V was clipped by 1 base and J by 5 bases; unmatched bases: 5. The chain's CDR3 is CASSLGAGRDNEQFF. Here the CDR3 DNA reads TGTGCCAGCAGCTTAGGAGCGGGGCGGGACAATGAGCAGTTCTTC.

This chain links TRBV5-1 with TRBJ2-5; the D is unclear. Trimming removed 0 bases from V and 2 bases from J, with 11 bases in between. In germline, CDR1 is SGHRS, CDR2 YFSETQ. The CDR3 extends over 15 amino acids. For the CDR3, the DNA is TGCGCCAGCAGCTTGGACGTGCTACAACAAGAGACCCAGTACTTC. This sequence encodes CASSLDVLQQETQYF.

This clonotype has at least ten counts. The chain couples TRBV12-3 or TRBV12-4 to TRBJ1-1; D not resolved. V was pared by 6 bases and J by 1 base, with 9 bases between. The CDR3 is 13 amino acids. The CDR3 protein is CASSPGPNTEAFF. CDR3 in DNA: TGTGCCAGCAGCCCCGGTCCGAACACTGAAGCTTTCTTT.

This clonotype was observed at least ten times. The chain links TRBV5-1 to TRBJ2-7, with 10 bases aligning to TRBD2. V trimming: 3 bases; J trimming: 3 bases; junction bases outside the gene matches: 6. The CDR3 covers 15 residues. CDR1 is SGHRS, CDR2 YFSETQ, per germline. The CDR3 nucleotides are TGCGCCAGCAGCTCGACCGGGACTAGCGACTACGAGCAGTACTTC. Residues: CASSSTGTSDYEQYF.

The table lists this clonotype with many counts. The V gene is TRBV20-1, the J gene TRBJ1-4; D remains ambiguous. Trimming pared 6 bases from V and 7 bases from J, leaving 18 bases between. The CDR3 has 14 residues. Germline V gives CDR1 DFQATT, CDR2 SNEGSKA (reference sequence). CDR3 bases: TGCAGTGCAAAAGGCAATGGACCTGGTGAAAAACTGTTTTTT. Translation gives CSAKGNGPGEKLFF.